A selection of T cell receptor beta chains follows, all from one sample in a study of technical replicates of blood from several donors. Profiled with immunoSEQ multiplex PCR; TCRdb holds only in-frame clones, not every one. This sample has 60,000 to 85,000 clones, with approximately 93% found just once. The material sequenced was T cells isolated from PBMCs. Every receptor here comes from a human donor in good health. CDR3s include the opening cysteine and the closing phenylalanine or tryptophan. The D gene is left open where the match is weak. Clone size is shown for a subset of rows, as once, few, many or a class of expanded clone.

CDR3aa,CDR3nt,j_gene,abundance,d_gene,v_gene
CASTNQGAEQYF,TGTGCCAGCACTAACCAGGGGGCCGAGCAGTACTTC,TRBJ2-7,NA,TRBD1,TRBV27
CASSTQRDTEAFF,TGTGCCAGTAGTACCCAACGGGACACTGAAGCTTTCTTT,TRBJ1-1,NA,NA,TRBV19
CASSQGRQLTNYGYTF,TGTGCCAGCAGCCAAGGTCGACAGCTAACTAACTATGGCTACACCTTC,TRBJ1-2,NA,NA,TRBV4-2
CAVRQGSTYGYTF,TGTGCCGTTAGACAGGGGAGTACCTATGGCTACACCTTC,TRBJ1-2,NA,TRBD1,TRBV10-3
CAWSLRDRFSHEQFF,TGTGCCTGGAGTCTCCGGGACAGATTTAGCCATGAGCAGTTCTTC,TRBJ2-1,NA,TRBD1,TRBV30
CAIEGLNTEAFF,TGTGCCATCGAGGGCCTCAACACTGAAGCTTTCTTT,TRBJ1-1,once,NA,TRBV10-3
CASSFGREINEQYF,TGCGCCAGCAGCTTTGGGCGGGAGATCAACGAGCAGTACTTC,TRBJ2-7,NA,TRBD2,TRBV5-1
CASSVDRGSGYTF,TGTGCCAGCAGCGTAGATCGGGGGTCCGGCTACACCTTC,TRBJ1-2,NA,NA,TRBV9
CASQLSWTVYEQYF,TGTGCCAGCCAACTTTCTTGGACAGTCTACGAGCAGTACTTC,TRBJ2-7,NA,NA,TRBV6-1
CASSQLLASQETQYF,TGCGCCAGCAGCCAGCTACTAGCGTCCCAAGAGACCCAGTACTTC,TRBJ2-5,NA,TRBD2,TRBV4-3
CASSSLGFNEKLFF,TGCGCCAGCAGTTCCCTAGGATTTAATGAAAAACTGTTTTTT,TRBJ1-4,NA,NA,TRBV4-1
CASSWPGQTYEQYF,TGTGCCAGCAGTTGGCCGGGACAAACCTACGAGCAGTACTTC,TRBJ2-7,NA,NA,TRBV28